This T cell receptor (beta chain) was documented in a study of blood T cell repertoires in COVID-19. Trimming at V came to 3 bases and at J to 6 bases, leaving 11 bases not matched to a gene. CDR1 is SGHNT and CDR2 is YYREEE in the germline V gene (reference sequence). The CDR3 is made up of 16 amino acids. Sequencing used immunoSEQ multiplex PCR; TCRdb keeps in-frame clones, though not all of them. The sample includes approximately 120,000 clones, 88% seen only once; the top ten take roughly 1.2%. The sequencing input was peripheral blood. This clonotype was sampled from a woman of 80 years or more with acute or convalescent COVID-19. The chain employs TRBV5-4 and TRBJ1-1; TRBD1 matches 10 bases. The CDR3 region is CASSSAGQGGTAEAFF. The CDR3, as DNA: TGTGCCAGCAGCTCTGCCGGACAGGGGGGGACGGCTGAAGCTTTCTTT.